This note documents a single T cell receptor beta chain sequence. This clone was recorded only once. This receptor's antigen is unknown. No per-base quality is available; no much larger clone lies one base away. The sample originates from a study of shared clonotypes between healthy human individuals (dated by TCRdb to the early 2020s). For the wider study: The cohort included three men and a couple of women between 18 and 49 years of age. Libraries were prepared and TCR repertoires were sequenced by different laboratories using diverse techniques, in order to increase sequencing depth and limit assay-specific biases. Per donor, three plates each were used for CD4 naive and CD4 memory, two for CD8 naive, and one for CD8 memory. Per donor, leukapheresis produced somewhere between about 0.9 and 10 billion PBMCs. To estimate repertoire size and how much clonotype sharing occurs between individuals, the study deeply sequenced the blood TCR repertoires of about five healthy adults. The investigation overall reported the following: Sampling was restricted to blood, and TCR repertoires in tissues likely differ from the TCR repertoires found in blood. Because the study included only a small number of donors, the genetic and exposure-history diversity represented was limited. About 5% of naive CD4, 3.5% of naive CD8, about 2.1% of memory CD4, and approximately 0.4% of memory CD8 clonotypes were shared across several donors. Higher generation probabilities were observed for clonotypes shared by all four sorted-subset donors than for non-shared clonotypes. Even with the large sequencing depth, rarefaction of the sorted-subset datasets indicated that sequencing was incomplete. Pairwise subsampling led to the expectation that sequencing depth would affect the degree of clonotype sharing among donors. Estimated clonotype richness was generally larger for naive than for memory subsets.

Using the deep immunoSEQ assay, TCR CDR3 regions were amplified from genomic DNA by multiplex PCR. Extracted genomic DNA from each cell subset was distributed evenly across all wells of several immunoSEQ 96-well plates, and each plate was treated as a replicate. For sorted subsets, 200 to 250 ng genomic DNA, equal to some 28,000 T cell genomes, was loaded into each replicate PCR. The purified libraries were quantified using a Qubit 3.0 fluorometer, sized with a Bioanalyzer 2100, and then quantified again using the KAPA Library Quantification kit. Every immunoSEQ 96-well plate was sequenced on a dedicated single-read 150-cycle Illumina NextSeq 550 flow cell. The original methods were these. The immunoSEQ output contained only junctional sequences without quality scores, so filtering could not match that applied to full-length reads. Sequences were annotated with PyIR, a Python wrapper for IgBLAST v1.9, and V/J genes and CDR3 were assigned using IMGT germline references. Reads were filtered out if the reads had weak V/J assignments (E-value above 1e-6), no CDR3, stop codons, out-of-frame junctions, or ambiguous translated residues. A V3J clonotype was defined by an identical inferred V gene, J gene, and CDR3 amino acid sequence. The percentage overlap between two repertoires was calculated by dividing the number of shared unique clonotypes by the size of the smaller repertoire. Repertoire richness was assessed with RTK rarefaction, the Chao1 estimator, and Recon v2.1 estimates of unobserved clonotypes. Generation probabilities were computed with OLGA for all TCRbeta clonotypes obtained by the gDNA method from four donors. As stored in TCRdb, this immuneACCESS dataset retains in-frame rearrangements with V and J assigned. A fraction of the clones does not appear; measured against another copy, unresolved V genes explain less than half of the discrepancy, and the remainder lacks a known reason. Clonal size and the V and J genes are those of that table, whereas D and trimming came from the DNA. The sample table contains under 1,900,000 clones; only one count was recorded for 98% to 99% of them. Under 0.45% of the sample rests with the top ten.

Donors were healthy HIV-negative adults with no recently reported acute infections or vaccinations. All donors were Caucasian adults living in Nashville, Tennessee, USA. CD4+ T cells were enriched by magnetic negative selection, after which naive cells were positively selected on CD45RA and the negative fraction was taken as the memory subset. Blood was collected by leukapheresis, and PBMCs were isolated by Ficoll-Histopaque density gradient centrifugation and then cryopreserved in liquid nitrogen vapor phase. Analytical flow cytometry was used to check the purity and quantity of each magnetically sorted T cell population. Genomic DNA was isolated from every sorted fraction and measured by UV absorbance on a Nanodrop 2000c. The junction shows trimming of 2 bases on V and 0 bases on J, and the gene matches do not reach 8 bases of it. CDR1 and CDR2 (MDHEN, SYDVKM) derive from the germline V gene. From its cysteine to its phenylalanine, the CDR3 spans 17 amino acids. The entry retains the CDR3 DNA only, 51 bases that are in frame from base 1.

The source of this sequence is a man aged 25 to 45 in good health. Sequenced material: naive CD4+ T cells sorted from blood. The sample's cell subset or site label is to be understood as: CD45RA+ positively selected. The chain couples TRBV28 to TRBJ2-7; a stretch of 9 junction bases matches TRBD1. This receptor has the CDR3 CASSLPRTGAISYEQYF. At the DNA level, the sequence is TGTGCCAGCAGTTTACCTAGGACAGGGGCCATCTCCTACGAGCAGTACTTC.